Here is one T cell receptor beta chain with its context. The sample is drawn from a study of blood T cell repertoires in COVID-19. Across the study: From the United States, Italy and Spain came samples of acute and convalescent COVID-19. T cells, B-cell-depleted T cells, or PBMCs supplied cDNA or gDNA.

Seattle researchers signed up patients amid active infection and tracked them longitudinally. Original processing notes: Cell counts per sample came from amplifying reference gene primers. The repertoire was sequenced with immunoSEQ multiplex PCR; TCRdb's copy has only in-frame clones and lacks some. V and J calls and clone size are copied from that table; D and trimming were computed from the DNA. The sample contains approximately 300,000 clones, approximately 90% of which appear only once. The CDR3 is made up of 15 amino acids. V was shortened by 5 bases and J by 3 bases, with 16 bases between the two germline ends. CDR1 and CDR2 (germline): MNHEY, SMNVEV (reference sequence).

The rearrangement links TRBV27 to TRBJ1-1; no clear D. Sample: peripheral blood. This TCR derives from a woman in her twenties or thirties with COVID-19, enrolled during active disease. Here the CDR3 reads CASSPRAWRDTEAFF. For the CDR3, the DNA is TGTGCCAGCAGTCCTAGAGCCTGGAGGGACACTGAAGCTTTCTTT.